This T cell receptor beta chain was sequenced in a study of blood T cell repertoires in COVID-19. Study-wide context: T cells, B-cell-depleted T cells, or PBMCs supplied cDNA or gDNA.

Per the study methods: Reference gene primer amplification in the assay estimated nucleated cell counts. Clones were read by immunoSEQ multiplex PCR, and TCRdb kept only the in-frame ones, dropping some. The V and J calls and the clone size are those of that table, but D and trimming were determined from the DNA. The sample consists of about 200,000 clones, roughly 86% of them appearing once. CDR3 length: 15 amino acids. Germline V lookup: CDR1 SGHTA, CDR2 FQGNSA. Trimming took off 4 bases at V and 5 bases at J, with 14 bases between the two ends. The sequence derives from a man aged 55 to 70 with acute or convalescent COVID-19. The gene calls are TRBV7-2 and TRBJ2-2; D is unresolved. Sequencing used peripheral blood. This CDR3 reads CASSSNPPGTGELFF. CDR3 nucleotides: TGTGCCAGCAGCTCCAATCCGCCCGGGACCGGGGAGCTGTTTTTT. The whole variable domain, remainder taken from reference TRBV7-2 and TRBJ2-2, is GAGVSQSPSNKVTEKGKDVELRCDPISGHTALYWYRQSLGQGLEFLIYFQGNSAPDKSGLPSDRFSAERTGGSVSTLTIQRTQQEDSAVYLCASSSNPPGTGELFFGEGSRLTVL.